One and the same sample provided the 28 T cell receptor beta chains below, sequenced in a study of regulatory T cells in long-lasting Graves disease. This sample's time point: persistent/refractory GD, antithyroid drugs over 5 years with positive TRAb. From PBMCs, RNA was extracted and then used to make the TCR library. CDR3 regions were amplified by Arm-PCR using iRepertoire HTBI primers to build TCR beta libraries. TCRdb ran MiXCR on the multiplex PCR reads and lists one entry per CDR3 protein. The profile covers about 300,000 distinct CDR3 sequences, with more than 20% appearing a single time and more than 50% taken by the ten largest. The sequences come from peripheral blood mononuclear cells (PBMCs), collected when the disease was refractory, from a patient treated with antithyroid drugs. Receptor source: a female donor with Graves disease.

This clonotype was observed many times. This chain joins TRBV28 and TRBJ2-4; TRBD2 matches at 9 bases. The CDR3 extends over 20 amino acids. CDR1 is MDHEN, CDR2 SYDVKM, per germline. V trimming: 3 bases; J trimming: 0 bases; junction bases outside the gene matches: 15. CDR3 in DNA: TGTGCCAGCAGTTTCCCCCAGGGGAGGGGGACTAGCCTAGCCAAAAACATTCAGTACTTC. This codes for CASSFPQGRGTSLAKNIQYF.

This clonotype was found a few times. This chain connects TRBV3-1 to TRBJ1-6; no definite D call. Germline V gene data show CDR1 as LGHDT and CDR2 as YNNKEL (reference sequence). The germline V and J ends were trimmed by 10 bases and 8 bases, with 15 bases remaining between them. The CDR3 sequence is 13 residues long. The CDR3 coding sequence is TGTGCCACCCCTCAAGGTTCGCATTCACCCCTCCACTTT. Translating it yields CATPQGSHSPLHF. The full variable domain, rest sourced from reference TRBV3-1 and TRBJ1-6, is DTAVSQTPKYLVTQMGNDKSIKCEQNLGHDTMYWYKQDSKKFLKIMFSYNNKELIINETVPNRFSPKSPDKAHLNLHINSLELGDSAVYFCATPQGSHSPLHFGNGTRLTVT.

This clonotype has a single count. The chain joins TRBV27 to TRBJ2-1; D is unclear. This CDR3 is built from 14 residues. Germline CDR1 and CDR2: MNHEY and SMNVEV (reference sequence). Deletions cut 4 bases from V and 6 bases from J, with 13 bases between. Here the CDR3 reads CASSSTVLGNEQFF. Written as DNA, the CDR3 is TGTGCCAGCAGTTCGACTGTGCTTGGCAATGAGCAGTTCTTC.

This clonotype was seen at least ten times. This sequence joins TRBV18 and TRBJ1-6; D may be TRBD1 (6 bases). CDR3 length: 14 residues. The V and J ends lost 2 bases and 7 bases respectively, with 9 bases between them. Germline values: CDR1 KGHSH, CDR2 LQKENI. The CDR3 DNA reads TGTGCCAGCTCACCAGGGACACCAAATTCACCCCTCCACTTT. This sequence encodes CASSPGTPNSPLHF.

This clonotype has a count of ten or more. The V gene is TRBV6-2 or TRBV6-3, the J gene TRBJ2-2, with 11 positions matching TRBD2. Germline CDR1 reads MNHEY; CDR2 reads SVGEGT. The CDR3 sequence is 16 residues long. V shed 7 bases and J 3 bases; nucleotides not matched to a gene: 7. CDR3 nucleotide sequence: TGTGCCAGCACCTTACCGGGACTAGCGGACACCGGGGAGCTGTTTTTT. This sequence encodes CASTLPGLADTGELFF.

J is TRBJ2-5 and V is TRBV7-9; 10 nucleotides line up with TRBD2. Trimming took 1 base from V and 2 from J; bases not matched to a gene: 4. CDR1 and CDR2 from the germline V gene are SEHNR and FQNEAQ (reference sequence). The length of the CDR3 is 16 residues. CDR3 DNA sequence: TGTGCCAGCAGCTTAGGGACTAGCGGAGGACAAGAGACCCAGTACTTC. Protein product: CASSLGTSGGQETQYF.

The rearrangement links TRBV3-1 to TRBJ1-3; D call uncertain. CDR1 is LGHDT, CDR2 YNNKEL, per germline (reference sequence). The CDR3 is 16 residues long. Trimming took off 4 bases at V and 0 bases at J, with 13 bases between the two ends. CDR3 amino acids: CASSPNFKSSGNTIYF. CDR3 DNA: TGTGCCAGCAGCCCTAACTTTAAGAGCTCTGGAAACACCATATATTTT.

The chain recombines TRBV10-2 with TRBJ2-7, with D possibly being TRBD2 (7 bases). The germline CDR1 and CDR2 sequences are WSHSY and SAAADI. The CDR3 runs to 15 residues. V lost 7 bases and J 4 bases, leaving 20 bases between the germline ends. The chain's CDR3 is CASIGRGEDRYEQYF. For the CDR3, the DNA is TGCGCCAGCATAGGGAGGGGGGAGGACAGATACGAGCAGTACTTC.

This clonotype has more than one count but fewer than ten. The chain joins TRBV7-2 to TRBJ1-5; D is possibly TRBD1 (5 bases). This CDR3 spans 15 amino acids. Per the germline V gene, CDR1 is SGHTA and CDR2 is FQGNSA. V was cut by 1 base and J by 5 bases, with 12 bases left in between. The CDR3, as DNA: TGTGCCAGCAGCTTAGTCCCAGGGAGGGATCAGCCCCAGCATTTT. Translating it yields CASSLVPGRDQPQHF.

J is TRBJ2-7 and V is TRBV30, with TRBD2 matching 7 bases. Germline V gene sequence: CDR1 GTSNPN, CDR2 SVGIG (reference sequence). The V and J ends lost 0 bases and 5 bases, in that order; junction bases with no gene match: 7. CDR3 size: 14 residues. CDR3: CAWSVGGGNDEQYF. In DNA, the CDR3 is TGTGCCTGGAGTGTTGGGGGAGGGAACGACGAGCAGTACTTC.

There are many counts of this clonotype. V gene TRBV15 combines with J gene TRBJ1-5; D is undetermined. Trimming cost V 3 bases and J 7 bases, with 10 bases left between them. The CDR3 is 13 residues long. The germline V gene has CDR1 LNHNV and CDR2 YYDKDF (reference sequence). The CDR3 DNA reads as TGTGCCACCAGCAGTGAAAAGGACCAGCCCCAGCATTTT. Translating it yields CATSSEKDQPQHF.

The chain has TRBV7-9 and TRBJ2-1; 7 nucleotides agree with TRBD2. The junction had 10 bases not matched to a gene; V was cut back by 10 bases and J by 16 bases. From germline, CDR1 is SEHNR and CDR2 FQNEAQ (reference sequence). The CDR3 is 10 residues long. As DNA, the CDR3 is TGTGCCACCCGACTAGCTCCTATCTTCTTC. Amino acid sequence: CATRLAPIFF.

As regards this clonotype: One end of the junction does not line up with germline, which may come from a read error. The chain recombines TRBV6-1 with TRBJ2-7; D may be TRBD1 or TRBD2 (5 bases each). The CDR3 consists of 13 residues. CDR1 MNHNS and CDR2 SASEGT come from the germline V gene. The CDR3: CARSPFMGEPPYF. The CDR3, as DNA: TGTGCCCGCAGCCCGTTTATGGGGGAGCCCCCGTACTTC.

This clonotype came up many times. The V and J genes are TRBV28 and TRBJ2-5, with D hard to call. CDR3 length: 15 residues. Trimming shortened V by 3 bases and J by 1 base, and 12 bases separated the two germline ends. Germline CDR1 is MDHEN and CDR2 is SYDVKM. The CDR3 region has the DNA TGTGCCAGCAGTTTTCAGGCAGGAGCCCAAGAGACCCAGTACTTC. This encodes CASSFQAGAQETQYF. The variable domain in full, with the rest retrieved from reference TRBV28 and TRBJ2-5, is DVKVTQSSRYLVKRTGEKVFLECVQDMDHENMFWYRQDPGLGLRLIYFSYDVKMKEKGDIPEGYSVSREKKERFSLILESASTNQTSMYLCASSFQAGAQETQYFGPGTRLLVL.

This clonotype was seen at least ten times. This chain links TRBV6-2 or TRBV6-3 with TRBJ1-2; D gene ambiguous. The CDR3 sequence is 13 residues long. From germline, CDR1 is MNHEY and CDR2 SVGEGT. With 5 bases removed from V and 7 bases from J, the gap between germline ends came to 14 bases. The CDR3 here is CASSDFLGRGYTF. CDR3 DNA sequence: TGTGCCAGCAGTGATTTCCTGGGTCGTGGCTACACCTTC.

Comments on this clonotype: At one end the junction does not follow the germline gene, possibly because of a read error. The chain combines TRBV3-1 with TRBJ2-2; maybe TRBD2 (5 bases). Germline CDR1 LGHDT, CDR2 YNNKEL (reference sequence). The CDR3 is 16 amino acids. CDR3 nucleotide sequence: TGTGCCAGCAGCCAAACCTCCGGCCGGAACACCGGGGAGCCGTTTTTT. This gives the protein CASSQTSGRNTGEPFF.

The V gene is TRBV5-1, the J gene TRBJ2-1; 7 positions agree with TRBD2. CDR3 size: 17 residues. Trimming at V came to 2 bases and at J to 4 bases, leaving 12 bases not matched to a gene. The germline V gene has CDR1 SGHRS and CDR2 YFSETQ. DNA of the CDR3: TGCGCCAGCAGCTTCTGGGCTAGCGGAGAAACATACAATGAGCAGTTCTTC. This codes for CASSFWASGETYNEQFF.

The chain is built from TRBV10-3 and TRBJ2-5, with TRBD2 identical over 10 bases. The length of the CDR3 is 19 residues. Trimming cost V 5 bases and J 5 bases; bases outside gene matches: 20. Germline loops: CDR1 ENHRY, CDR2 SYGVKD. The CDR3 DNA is TGTGCCATCAGTTCGGTACTGGGACTAGCGACCTGGGATCGGGAGACCCAGTACTTC. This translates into CAISSVLGLATWDRETQYF.

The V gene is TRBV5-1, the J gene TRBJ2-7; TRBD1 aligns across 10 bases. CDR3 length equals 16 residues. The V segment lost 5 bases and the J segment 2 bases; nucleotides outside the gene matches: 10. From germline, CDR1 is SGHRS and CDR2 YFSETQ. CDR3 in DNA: TGCGCCAGCAGGGCCGGGACAGGGGCCTTTACCTACGAGCAGTACTTC. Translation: CASRAGTGAFTYEQYF.

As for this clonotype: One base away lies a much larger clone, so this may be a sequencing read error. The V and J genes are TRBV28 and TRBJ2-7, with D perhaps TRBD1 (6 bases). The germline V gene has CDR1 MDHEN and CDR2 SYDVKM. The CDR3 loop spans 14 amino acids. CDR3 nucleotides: TGTGCCGGCAGTTCAACCGGGACACCCTACGAGCAGTACTTC. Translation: CAGSSTGTPYEQYF.

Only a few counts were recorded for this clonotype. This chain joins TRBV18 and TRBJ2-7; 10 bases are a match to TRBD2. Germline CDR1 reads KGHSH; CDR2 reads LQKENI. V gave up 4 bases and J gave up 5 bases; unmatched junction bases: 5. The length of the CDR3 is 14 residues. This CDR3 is CASSLASGSDEQYF. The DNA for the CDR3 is TGTGCCAGCTCACTGGCTAGCGGGAGCGACGAGCAGTACTTC.

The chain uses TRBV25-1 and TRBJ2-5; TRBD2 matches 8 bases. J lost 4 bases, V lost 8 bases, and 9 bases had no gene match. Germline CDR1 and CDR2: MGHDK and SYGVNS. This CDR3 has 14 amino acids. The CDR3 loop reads CASGLAGWGETQYF. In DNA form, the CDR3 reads TGTGCCAGCGGGTTAGCGGGATGGGGAGAGACCCAGTACTTC.

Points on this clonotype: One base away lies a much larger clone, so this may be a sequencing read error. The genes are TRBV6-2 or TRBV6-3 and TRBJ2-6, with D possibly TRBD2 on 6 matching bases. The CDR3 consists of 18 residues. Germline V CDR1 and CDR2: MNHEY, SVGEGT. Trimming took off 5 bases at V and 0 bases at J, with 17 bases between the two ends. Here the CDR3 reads CASSEAEEGTSGANVLTF. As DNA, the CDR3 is TGTGCCAGCAGTGAAGCCGAGGAGGGAACCTCTGGGGCCAACGTCCTGACTTTC.

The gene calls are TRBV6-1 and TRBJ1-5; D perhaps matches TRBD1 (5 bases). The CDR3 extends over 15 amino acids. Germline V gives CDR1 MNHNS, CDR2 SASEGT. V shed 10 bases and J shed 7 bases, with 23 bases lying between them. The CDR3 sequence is CAMVGGFGFWQPQHF. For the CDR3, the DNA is TGTGCCATGGTCGGGGGTTTTGGCTTCTGGCAGCCCCAGCATTTT.

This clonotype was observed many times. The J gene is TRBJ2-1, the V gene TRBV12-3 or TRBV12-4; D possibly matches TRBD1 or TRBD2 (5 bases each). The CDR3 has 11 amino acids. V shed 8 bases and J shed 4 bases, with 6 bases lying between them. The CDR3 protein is CASGTYNEQFF. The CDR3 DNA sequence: TGTGCCAGCGGGACGTACAATGAGCAGTTCTTC.

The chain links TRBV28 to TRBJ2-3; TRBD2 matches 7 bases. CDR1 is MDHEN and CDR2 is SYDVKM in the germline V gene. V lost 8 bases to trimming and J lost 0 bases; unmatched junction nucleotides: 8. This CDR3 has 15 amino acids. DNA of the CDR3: TGTGCCAGCGAGGCCGTAGCGGGCAGCACAGATACGCAGTATTTT. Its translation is CASEAVAGSTDTQYF. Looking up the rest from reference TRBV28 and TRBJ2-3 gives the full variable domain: DVKVTQSSRYLVKRTGEKVFLECVQDMDHENMFWYRQDPGLGLRLIYFSYDVKMKEKGDIPEGYSVSREKKERFSLILESASTNQTSMYLCASEAVAGSTDTQYFGPGTRLTVL.

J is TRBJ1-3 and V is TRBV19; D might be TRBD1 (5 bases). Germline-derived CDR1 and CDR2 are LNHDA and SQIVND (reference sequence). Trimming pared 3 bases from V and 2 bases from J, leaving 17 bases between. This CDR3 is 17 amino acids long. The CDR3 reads CASSMSVGDFTGNTIYF. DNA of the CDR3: TGTGCCAGTAGTATGAGTGTCGGGGACTTCACTGGAAACACCATATATTTT.

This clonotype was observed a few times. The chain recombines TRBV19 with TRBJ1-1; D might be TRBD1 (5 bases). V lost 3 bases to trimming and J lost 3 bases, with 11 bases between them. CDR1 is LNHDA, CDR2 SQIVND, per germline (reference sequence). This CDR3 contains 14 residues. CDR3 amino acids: CASSMQGGYTEAFF. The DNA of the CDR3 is TGTGCCAGTAGTATGCAGGGCGGGTACACTGAAGCTTTCTTT.